The T cell receptor (beta chain) under discussion was sequenced for a study of T cells in Graves' hyperthyroidism and ophthalmopathy. The TCR beta CDR3 regions underwent amplification using RNA transcripts as the source. HTBI primers were used for first-round RT-PCR of the TCR CDR3. MiXCR, run by TCRdb on the multiplex PCR reads, gives a single entry per CDR3 protein. The sample contains about 420,000 distinct CDR3 sequences, 15% to 19% of which appear only once. This clonotype was seen ten or more times. The CDR3 is made up of 10 amino acids. Germline CDR1 and CDR2: MNHEY and SMNVEV (reference sequence). V was trimmed by 8 bases and J by 12 bases, leaving 13 bases between them.

This rearrangement joins TRBV27 to TRBJ1-1; D not resolved. Sequencing used blood. The receptor's source is a woman aged 18-35 years with Graves' hyperthyroidism. CDR3 coding DNA: TGTGCCAGCCACGGAGGGCGGACTTTCTTT. It translates to CASHGGRTFF.